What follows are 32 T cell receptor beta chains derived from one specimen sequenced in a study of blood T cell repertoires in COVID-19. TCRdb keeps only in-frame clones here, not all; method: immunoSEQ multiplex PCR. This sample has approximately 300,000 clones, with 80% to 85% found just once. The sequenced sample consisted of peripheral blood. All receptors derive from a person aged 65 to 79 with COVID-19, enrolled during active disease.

In nucleotides, the CDR3 is TGTGCCAGCAGCCGCGAAGGCGGGAGCGCGGGGACCCAGTACTTC. Its protein product is CASSREGGSAGTQYF. This rearrangement joins TRBV27 to TRBJ2-5; TRBD2 aligns across 7 bases. CDR1 and CDR2 from the germline V gene are MNHEY and SMNVEV (reference sequence). This CDR3 spans 15 amino acids. Trimming removed 6 bases from V and 7 bases from J; junction bases left unmatched: 14.

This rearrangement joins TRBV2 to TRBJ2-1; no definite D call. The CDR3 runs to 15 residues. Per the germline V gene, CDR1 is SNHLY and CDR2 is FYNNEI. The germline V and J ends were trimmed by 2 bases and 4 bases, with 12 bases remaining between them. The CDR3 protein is CASSEFLLNYNEQFF. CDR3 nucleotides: TGTGCCAGCAGTGAATTCCTCCTTAATTACAATGAGCAGTTCTTC.

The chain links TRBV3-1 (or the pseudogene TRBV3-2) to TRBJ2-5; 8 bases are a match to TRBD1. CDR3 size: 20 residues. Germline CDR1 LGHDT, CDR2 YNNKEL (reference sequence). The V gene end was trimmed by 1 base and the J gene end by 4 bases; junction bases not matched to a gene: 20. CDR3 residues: CASSQVRDRNLQGGSETQYF. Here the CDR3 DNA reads TGTGCCAGCAGCCAAGTGCGGGACCGTAACTTACAGGGGGGCTCAGAGACCCAGTACTTC.

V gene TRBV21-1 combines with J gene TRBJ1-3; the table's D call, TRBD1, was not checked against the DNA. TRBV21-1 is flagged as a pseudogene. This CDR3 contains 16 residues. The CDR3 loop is CASSPNRDRVRNTIYF. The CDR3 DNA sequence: TGTGCCAGCAGTCCCAACCGGGACAGGGTTCGAAACACCATATATTTT.

DNA of the CDR3: TGTGCCAGCATCAGCGGGAGGTGGGAGGAGACCCAGTACTTC. Its protein is CASISGRWEETQYF. The chain links TRBV6-5 to TRBJ2-5; the match to TRBD2 covers 9 bases. The junction had 8 bases not matched to a gene; V was cut back by 7 bases and J by 5 bases. The CDR3 totals 14 residues. The germline V gene has CDR1 MNHEY and CDR2 SVGAGI.

DNA for the CDR3: TGTGCCAGCAGCCCCAGTGCAGATACGCAGTATTTT. Its translation is CASSPSADTQYF. The chain employs TRBV9 and TRBJ2-3; D is ambiguous. V was shortened by 4 bases and J by 4 bases, with 7 bases between the two germline ends. The germline V gene encodes CDR1 SGDLS and CDR2 YYNGEE. The CDR3 contains 12 residues.

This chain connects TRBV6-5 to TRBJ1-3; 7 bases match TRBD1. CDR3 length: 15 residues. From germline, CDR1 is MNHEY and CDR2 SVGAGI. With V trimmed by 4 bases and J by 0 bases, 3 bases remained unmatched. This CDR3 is CASSSDRNSGNTIYF. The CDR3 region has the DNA TGTGCCAGCAGTTCGGACAGGAACTCTGGAAACACCATATATTTT.

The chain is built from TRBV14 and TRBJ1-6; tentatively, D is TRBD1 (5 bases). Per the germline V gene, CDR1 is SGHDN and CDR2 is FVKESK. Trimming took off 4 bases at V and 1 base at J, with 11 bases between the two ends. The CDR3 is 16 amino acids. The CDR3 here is CASSLDPGSYNSPLHF. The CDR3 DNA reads TGTGCCAGCAGCCTTGATCCAGGGTCCTATAATTCACCCCTCCACTTT.

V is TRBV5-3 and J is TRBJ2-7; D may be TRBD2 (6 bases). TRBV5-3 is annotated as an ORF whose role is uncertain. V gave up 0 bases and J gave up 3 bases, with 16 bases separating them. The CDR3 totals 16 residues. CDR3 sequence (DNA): TGTGCCAGAAGCTTGGATCGGGGGAGTCCGAACTACGAGCAGTACTTC. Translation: CARSLDRGSPNYEQYF.

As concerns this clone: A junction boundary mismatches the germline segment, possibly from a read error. The CDR3 protein is CASSLGLASGELFF. The DNA for the CDR3 is TGTGCCAGCAGTTTAGGACTAGCGAGCGGGGAGCTGTTTTTT. The chain joins TRBV11-1 to TRBJ2-2; 9 nucleotides line up with TRBD2. CDR3 length equals 14 residues. Germline V lookup: CDR1 SGHAT, CDR2 FQDESV (reference sequence).

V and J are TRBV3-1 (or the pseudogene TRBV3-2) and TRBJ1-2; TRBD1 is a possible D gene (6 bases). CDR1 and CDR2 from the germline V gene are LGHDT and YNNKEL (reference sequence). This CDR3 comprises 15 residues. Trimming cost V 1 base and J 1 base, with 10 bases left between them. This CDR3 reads CASSQALDSNYGYTF. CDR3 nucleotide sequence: TGTGCCAGCAGCCAAGCCTTGGACAGTAACTATGGCTACACCTTC.

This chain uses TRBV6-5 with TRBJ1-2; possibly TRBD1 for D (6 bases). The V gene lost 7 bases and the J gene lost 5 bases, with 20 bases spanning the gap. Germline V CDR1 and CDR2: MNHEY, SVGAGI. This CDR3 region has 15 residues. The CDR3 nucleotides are TGTGCCAGCACACTCAGGGGCCGCGAGGAATATGGCTACACCTTC. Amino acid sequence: CASTLRGREEYGYTF.

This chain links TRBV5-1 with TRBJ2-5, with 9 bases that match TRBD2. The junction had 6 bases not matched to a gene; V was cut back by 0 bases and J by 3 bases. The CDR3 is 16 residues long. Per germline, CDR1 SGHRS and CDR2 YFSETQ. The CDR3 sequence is CASSLGVTSGKETQYF. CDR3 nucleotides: TGCGCCAGCAGCTTGGGGGTGACTAGCGGTAAAGAGACCCAGTACTTC.

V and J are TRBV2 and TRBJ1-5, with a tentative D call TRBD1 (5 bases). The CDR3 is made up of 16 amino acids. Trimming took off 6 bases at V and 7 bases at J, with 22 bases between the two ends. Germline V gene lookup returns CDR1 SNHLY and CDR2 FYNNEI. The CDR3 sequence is CASSIVGGRLKQPQHF. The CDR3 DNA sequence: TGTGCCAGCAGCATTGTGGGGGGGAGGTTAAAACAGCCCCAGCATTTT.

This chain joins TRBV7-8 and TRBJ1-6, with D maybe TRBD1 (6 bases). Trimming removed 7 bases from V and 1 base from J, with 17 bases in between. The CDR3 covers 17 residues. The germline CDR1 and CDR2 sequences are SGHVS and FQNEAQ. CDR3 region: CASTLPGGASYNSPLHF. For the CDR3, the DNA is TGTGCCAGCACCCTTCCGGGGGGCGCGTCCTATAATTCACCCCTCCACTTT. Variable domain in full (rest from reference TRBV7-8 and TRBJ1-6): GAGVSQSPRYKVAKRGQDVALRCDPISGHVSLFWYQQALGQGPEFLTYFQNEAQLDKSGLPSDRFFAERPEGSVSTLKIQRTQQEDSAVYLCASTLPGGASYNSPLHFGNGTRLTVT.

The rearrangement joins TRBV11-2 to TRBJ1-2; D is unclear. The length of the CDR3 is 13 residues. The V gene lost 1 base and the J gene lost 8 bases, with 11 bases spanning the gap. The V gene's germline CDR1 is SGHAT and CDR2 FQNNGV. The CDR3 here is CASSLGLLWGYTF. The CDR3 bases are TGTGCCAGCAGCTTAGGGTTGCTATGGGGCTACACCTTC.

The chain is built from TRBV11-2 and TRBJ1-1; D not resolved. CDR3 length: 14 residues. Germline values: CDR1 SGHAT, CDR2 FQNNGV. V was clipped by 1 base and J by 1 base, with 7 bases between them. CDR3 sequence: CASSLVAGNTEAFF. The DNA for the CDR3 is TGTGCCAGCAGCTTAGTGGCGGGGAACACTGAAGCTTTCTTT.

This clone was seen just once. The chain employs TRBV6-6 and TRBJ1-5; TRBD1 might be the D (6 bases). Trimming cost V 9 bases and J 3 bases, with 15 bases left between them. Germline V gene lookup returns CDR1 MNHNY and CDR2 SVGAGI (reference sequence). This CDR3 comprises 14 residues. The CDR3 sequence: CASQQGFTNQPQHF. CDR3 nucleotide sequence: TGTGCCAGTCAACAGGGTTTCACCAATCAGCCCCAGCATTTT.

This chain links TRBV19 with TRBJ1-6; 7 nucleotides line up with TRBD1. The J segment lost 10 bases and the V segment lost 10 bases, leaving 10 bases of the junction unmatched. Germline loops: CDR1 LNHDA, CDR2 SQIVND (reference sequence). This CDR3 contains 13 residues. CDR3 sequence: CATMDRIRSPLHF. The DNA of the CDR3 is TGTGCCACCATGGACAGGATCAGATCACCCCTCCACTTT.

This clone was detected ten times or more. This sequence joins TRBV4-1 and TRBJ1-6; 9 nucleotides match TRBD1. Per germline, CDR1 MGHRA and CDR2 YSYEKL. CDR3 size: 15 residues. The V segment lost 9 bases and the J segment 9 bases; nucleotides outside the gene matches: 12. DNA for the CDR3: TGCGCCAGTAGGGACAGGGTTTTTGGTAGTTCACCCCTCCACTTT. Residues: CASRDRVFGSSPLHF.

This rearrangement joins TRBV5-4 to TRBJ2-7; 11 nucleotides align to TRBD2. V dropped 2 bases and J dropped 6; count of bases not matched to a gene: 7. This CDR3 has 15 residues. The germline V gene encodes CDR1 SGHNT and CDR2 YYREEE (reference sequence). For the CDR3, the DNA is TGTGCCAGCAGCTTAAGGACTAGCGGGTTTGGCGAGCAGTACTTC. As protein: CASSLRTSGFGEQYF.

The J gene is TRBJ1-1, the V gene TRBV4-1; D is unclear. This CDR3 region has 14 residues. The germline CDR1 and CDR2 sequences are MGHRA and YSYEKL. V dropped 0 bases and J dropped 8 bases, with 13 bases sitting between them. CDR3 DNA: TGCGCCAGCAGCCAAGACCCACTCACGGGGGAAGCTTTCTTT. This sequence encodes CASSQDPLTGEAFF.

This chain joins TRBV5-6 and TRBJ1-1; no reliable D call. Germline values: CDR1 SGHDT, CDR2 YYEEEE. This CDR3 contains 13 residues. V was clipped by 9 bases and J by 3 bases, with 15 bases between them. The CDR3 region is CATNRGGYTEAFF. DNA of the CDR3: TGTGCCACCAACCGAGGTGGCTACACTGAAGCTTTCTTT.

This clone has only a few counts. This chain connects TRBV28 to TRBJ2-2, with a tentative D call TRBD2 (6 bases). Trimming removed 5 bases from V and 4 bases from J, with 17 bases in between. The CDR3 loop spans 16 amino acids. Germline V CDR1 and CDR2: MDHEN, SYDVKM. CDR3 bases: TGTGCCAGCAGTCCGTCAGGGACTTTGATCACCGGGGAGCTGTTTTTT. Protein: CASSPSGTLITGELFF.

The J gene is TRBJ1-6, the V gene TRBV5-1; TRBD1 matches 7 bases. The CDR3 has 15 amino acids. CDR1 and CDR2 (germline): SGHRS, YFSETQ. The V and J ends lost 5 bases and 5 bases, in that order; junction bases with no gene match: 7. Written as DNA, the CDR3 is TGCGCCAGCAGACAGGGGACGCGGCATAATTCACCCCTCCACTTT. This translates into CASRQGTRHNSPLHF. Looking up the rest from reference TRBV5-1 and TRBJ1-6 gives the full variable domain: KAGVTQTPRYLIKTRGQQVTLSCSPISGHRSVSWYQQTPGQGLQFLFEYFSETQRNKGNFPGRFSGRQFSNSRSEMNVSTLELGDSALYLCASRQGTRHNSPLHFGNGTRLTVT.

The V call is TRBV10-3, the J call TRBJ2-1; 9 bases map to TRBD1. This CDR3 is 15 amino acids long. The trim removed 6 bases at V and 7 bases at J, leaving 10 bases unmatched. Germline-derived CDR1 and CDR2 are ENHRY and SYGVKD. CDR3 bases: TGTGCCATCAGCTGGAGGGGGACAGGGACAAATGAGCAGTTCTTC. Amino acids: CAISWRGTGTNEQFF.

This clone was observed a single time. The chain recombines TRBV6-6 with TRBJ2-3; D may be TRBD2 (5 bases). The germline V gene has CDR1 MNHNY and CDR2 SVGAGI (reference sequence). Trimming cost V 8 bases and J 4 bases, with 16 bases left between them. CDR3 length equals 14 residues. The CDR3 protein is CASVRAGSADTQYF. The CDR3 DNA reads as TGTGCCAGCGTGAGGGCCGGCTCGGCAGATACGCAGTATTTT.

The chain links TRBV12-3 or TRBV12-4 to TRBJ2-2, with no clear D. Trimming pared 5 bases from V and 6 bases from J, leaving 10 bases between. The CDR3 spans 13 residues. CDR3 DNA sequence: TGTGCCAGCAGTCTCCAGAGGTCCGGGGAGCTGTTTTTT. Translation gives CASSLQRSGELFF.

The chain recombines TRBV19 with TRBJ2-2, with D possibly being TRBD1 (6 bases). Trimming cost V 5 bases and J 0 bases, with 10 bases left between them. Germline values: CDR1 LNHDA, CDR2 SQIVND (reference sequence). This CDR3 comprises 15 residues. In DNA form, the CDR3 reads TGTGCCAGTAGTGGGGGCAGCGCGAACACCGGGGAGCTGTTTTTT. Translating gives CASSGGSANTGELFF.

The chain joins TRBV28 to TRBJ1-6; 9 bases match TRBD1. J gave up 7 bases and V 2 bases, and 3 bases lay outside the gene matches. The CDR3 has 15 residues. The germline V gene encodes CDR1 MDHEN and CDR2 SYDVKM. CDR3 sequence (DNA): TGTGCCAGCAGTTTAGTGGGACAGGGAAATTCACCCCTCCACTTT. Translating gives CASSLVGQGNSPLHF.

CDR3 amino acids: CSASQAGANPGTDTQYF. CDR3 DNA sequence: TGCAGTGCTAGTCAAGCGGGGGCCAACCCTGGCACAGATACGCAGTATTTT. The rearrangement joins TRBV20-1 to TRBJ2-3; 8 bases match TRBD2. The germline CDR1 and CDR2 sequences are DFQATT and SNEGSKA (reference sequence). The V gene end was trimmed by 3 bases and the J gene end by 1 base; junction bases not matched to a gene: 12. This CDR3 is built from 17 residues.

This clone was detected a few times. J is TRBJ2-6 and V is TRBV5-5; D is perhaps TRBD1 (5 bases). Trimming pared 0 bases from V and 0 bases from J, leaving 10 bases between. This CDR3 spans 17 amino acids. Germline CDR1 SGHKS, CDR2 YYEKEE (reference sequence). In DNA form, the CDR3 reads TGTGCCAGCAGCTTGGCGGACATTCTCTCTGGGGCCAACGTCCTGACTTTC. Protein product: CASSLADILSGANVLTF.